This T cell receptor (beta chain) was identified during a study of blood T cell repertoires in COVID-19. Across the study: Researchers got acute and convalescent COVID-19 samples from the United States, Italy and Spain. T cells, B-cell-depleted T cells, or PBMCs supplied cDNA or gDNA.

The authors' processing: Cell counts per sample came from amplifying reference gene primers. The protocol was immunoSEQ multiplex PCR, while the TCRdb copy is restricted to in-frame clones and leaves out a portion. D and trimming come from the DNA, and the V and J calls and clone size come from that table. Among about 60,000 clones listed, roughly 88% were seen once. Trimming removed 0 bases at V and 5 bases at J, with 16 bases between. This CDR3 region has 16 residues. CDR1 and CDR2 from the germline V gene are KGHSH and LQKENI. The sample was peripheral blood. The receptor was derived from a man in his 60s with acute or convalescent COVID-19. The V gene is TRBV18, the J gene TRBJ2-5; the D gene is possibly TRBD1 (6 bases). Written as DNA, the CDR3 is TGTGCCAGCTCACCACCGGGCTCAACTAGGGGGGAGACCCAGTACTTC. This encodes CASSPPGSTRGETQYF. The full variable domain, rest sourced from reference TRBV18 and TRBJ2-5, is NAGVMQNPRHLVRRRGQEARLRCSPMKGHSHVYWYRQLPEEGLKFMVYLQKENIIDESGMPKERFSAEFPKEGPSILRIQQVVRGDSAAYFCASSPPGSTRGETQYFGPGTRLLVL.